Listed below are T cell receptor beta chains from one sample, sequenced in a study of cytomegalovirus exposure and HLA in healthy donors. Method: immunoSEQ multiplex PCR; TCRdb's copy keeps in-frame clones and lacks some. Of around 89,000 clones listed, roughly 80% were seen once; the top ten hold about 1.2%. Sequenced: PBMCs. The origin of the receptors is a girl aged 2 to 10 in good health and CMV-seropositive. CDR3s include the opening cysteine and the closing phenylalanine or tryptophan. A D gene is named only where the DNA matches it firmly. Some rows have no size entry. The others give once, few or many, or a class for an expanded clone.

>TRBD1|TRBV5-1|NA|TRBJ1-2
TGCGCCAGCAGCTCCTCTTTGGGGACAGATAACTATGGCTACACCTTC
CASSSSLGTDNYGYTF
>NA|TRBV15|NA|TRBJ1-1
TGTGCCACCAGCAGAGGTGGCCTGCGGGTCGCTGAAGCTTTCTTT
CATSRGGLRVAEAFF
>NA|TRBV5-8|NA|TRBJ2-3
TGTGCCAGCAGCTTAACGGCGGGTCGTGGGCAGTATTTT
CASSLTAGRGQYF
>NA|TRBV28|few|TRBJ1-5
TGTGCCAGCAGTTTATTTTGGCACCTTAGCAATCAGCCCCAGCATTTT
CASSLFWHLSNQPQHF
>NA|TRBV6-5|NA|TRBJ1-2
TGTGCCAGCAGTTACTCAAGAGGGATTGTCTATGGCTACACCTTC
CASSYSRGIVYGYTF
>TRBD2|TRBV5-3|NA|TRBJ2-1
TGTGCCAGAAGCTTGCCTAGCGGGAGGTTCTATGAGCAGTTCTTC
CARSLPSGRFYEQFF
>NA|TRBV29-1|NA|TRBJ1-4
TGCAGCGTTGCAGTTGCAACTAATGAAAAACTGTTTTTT
CSVAVATNEKLFF
>NA|TRBV28|few|TRBJ1-5
TGTGCCACCACGGCGGGGGGGCAACAGCCCCAGCATTTT
CATTAGGQQPQHF
>NA|TRBV27|NA|TRBJ1-5
TGTGCCAGCAGTTTATCGACAACTTCCAATCAGCCCCAGCATTTT
CASSLSTTSNQPQHF
>NA|TRBV11-2|NA|TRBJ2-7
TGTGCCAGCAGCCGTGCTGACACCTACGAGCAGTACTTC
CASSRADTYEQYF
>NA|TRBV6-1|NA|TRBJ1-5
TGTGCCAGCAGTCTAACAGTAAACAATCAGCCCCAGCATTTT
CASSLTVNNQPQHF
>TRBD1|TRBV18|once|TRBJ2-2
TGTGCCAGCTCACCGCTACAGGGACAGGGCACCGGGGAGCTGTTTTTT
CASSPLQGQGTGELFF
>TRBD2|TRBV19|NA|TRBJ2-7
TGTGCCAGTAGTATAGGACTAGCGGGAGCCTACGAGCAGTACTTC
CASSIGLAGAYEQYF
>TRBD2|TRBV4-3|NA|TRBJ2-3
TGCGCCAGCAGCCAACGGTCTTACCCTCGGCGGGAGTTCACAGATACGCAGTATTTT
CASSQRSYPRREFTDTQYF
>NA|TRBV2|NA|TRBJ1-5
TGTGCCAGCAGGGCAGGGTTGAGCAATCAGCCCCAGCATTTT
CASRAGLSNQPQHF
>NA|TRBV9|NA|TRBJ2-1
TGTGCCAGCAGCGTAGAGTACGGTGAGCAGTTCTTC
CASSVEYGEQFF
>NA|TRBV23-1|NA|TRBJ2-7
TGCGCCAGGCCGGGCAGGGACGAGCAGTACTTC
CARPGRDEQYF
>NA|TRBV6-1|NA|TRBJ1-1
TGTGCCAGCAGGGCGAACACTGAAGCTTTCTTT
CASRANTEAFF
>NA|TRBV5-1|once|TRBJ1-1
TGCGCCAGCAGCTTGGGCGACACAATGAACACTGAAGCTTTCTTT
CASSLGDTMNTEAFF
>NA|TRBV15|NA|TRBJ2-1
TGTGCCACCAGCAGTGTAGGCGGGGCCTACAATGAGCAGTTCTTC
CATSSVGGAYNEQFF
>TRBD1|TRBV27|NA|TRBJ1-4
TGTGCCAGCAGTTCGGGACAGGTGAAGAGTGAAAAACTGTTTTTT
CASSSGQVKSEKLFF
>NA|TRBV7-9|NA|TRBJ1-3
TGTGCCAGCAGCTCGACTTTTGGAAACACCATATATTTT
CASSSTFGNTIYF
>TRBD2|TRBV30|NA|TRBJ2-7
TGTGCCTGGAACTGGGGGGGGTACGAGCAGTACTTC
CAWNWGGYEQYF
>TRBD1|TRBV4-1|NA|TRBJ2-5
TGCGCCAGCAGATCACCGGGACAGGGGCTCACGAATGTTTCCGAAGAGACCCAGTACTTC
CASRSPGQGLTNVSEETQYF
>TRBD1|TRBV28|NA|TRBJ1-2
TGTGCCAGCGGTCTCGCACAGGGGGCAAACTATGGCTACACCTTC
CASGLAQGANYGYTF
>NA|TRBV4-1|NA|TRBJ2-4
TGCGCCAGCAGCCAGCTAGGTTTAGCCAAAAACATTCAGTACTTC
CASSQLGLAKNIQYF
>TRBD2|TRBV30|NA|TRBJ2-7
TGTGCCTGGAGTGTACTGGGGGGGGGCTACGAGCAGTACTTC
CAWSVLGGGYEQYF
>NA|TRBV6-5|NA|TRBJ1-2
TGTGCCAGCAGCACCTGGACACGAGAAGGCTACACCTTC
CASSTWTREGYTF
>TRBD2|TRBV27|NA|TRBJ2-1
TGTGCCAGCAGCCCTCTTGGGACTAGCTCCTACAATGAGCAGTTCTTC
CASSPLGTSSYNEQFF
>NA|TRBV5-1|NA|TRBJ1-1
TGCGCCAGCAGCTTGGCCCAGATGAACACTGAAGCTTTCTTT
CASSLAQMNTEAFF
>NA|TRBV29-1|NA|TRBJ1-2
TGCAGCGTCGGGCAGGGTTCGGGCTATGGCTACACCTTC
CSVGQGSGYGYTF
>NA|TRBV27|NA|TRBJ1-5
TGTGCCAGCTCCCGAGGCCAGGGAAAGCCCCAGCATTTT
CASSRGQGKPQHF
>NA|TRBV6-5|NA|TRBJ1-2
TGTGTCAGCAGTTACTCGTCGGCCGGGTTTGGCTACACCTTC
CVSSYSSAGFGYTF
>TRBD1|TRBV11-2|NA|TRBJ2-1
TGTGCCAGCAGCTTAATTCAGGGGGAGCGGAAAAGCAATGAGCAGTTCTTC
CASSLIQGERKSNEQFF
>TRBD2|TRBV9|once|TRBJ2-5
TGTGCCAGCAGCCCCAGTTTGGCTAGCGGGAAAGAGACCCAGTACTTC
CASSPSLASGKETQYF
>TRBD1|TRBV7-8|NA|TRBJ1-4
TGTGCCAGCAGCCTCCATCAGGGGGCTGAGGGAGAAAAACTGTTTTTT
CASSLHQGAEGEKLFF